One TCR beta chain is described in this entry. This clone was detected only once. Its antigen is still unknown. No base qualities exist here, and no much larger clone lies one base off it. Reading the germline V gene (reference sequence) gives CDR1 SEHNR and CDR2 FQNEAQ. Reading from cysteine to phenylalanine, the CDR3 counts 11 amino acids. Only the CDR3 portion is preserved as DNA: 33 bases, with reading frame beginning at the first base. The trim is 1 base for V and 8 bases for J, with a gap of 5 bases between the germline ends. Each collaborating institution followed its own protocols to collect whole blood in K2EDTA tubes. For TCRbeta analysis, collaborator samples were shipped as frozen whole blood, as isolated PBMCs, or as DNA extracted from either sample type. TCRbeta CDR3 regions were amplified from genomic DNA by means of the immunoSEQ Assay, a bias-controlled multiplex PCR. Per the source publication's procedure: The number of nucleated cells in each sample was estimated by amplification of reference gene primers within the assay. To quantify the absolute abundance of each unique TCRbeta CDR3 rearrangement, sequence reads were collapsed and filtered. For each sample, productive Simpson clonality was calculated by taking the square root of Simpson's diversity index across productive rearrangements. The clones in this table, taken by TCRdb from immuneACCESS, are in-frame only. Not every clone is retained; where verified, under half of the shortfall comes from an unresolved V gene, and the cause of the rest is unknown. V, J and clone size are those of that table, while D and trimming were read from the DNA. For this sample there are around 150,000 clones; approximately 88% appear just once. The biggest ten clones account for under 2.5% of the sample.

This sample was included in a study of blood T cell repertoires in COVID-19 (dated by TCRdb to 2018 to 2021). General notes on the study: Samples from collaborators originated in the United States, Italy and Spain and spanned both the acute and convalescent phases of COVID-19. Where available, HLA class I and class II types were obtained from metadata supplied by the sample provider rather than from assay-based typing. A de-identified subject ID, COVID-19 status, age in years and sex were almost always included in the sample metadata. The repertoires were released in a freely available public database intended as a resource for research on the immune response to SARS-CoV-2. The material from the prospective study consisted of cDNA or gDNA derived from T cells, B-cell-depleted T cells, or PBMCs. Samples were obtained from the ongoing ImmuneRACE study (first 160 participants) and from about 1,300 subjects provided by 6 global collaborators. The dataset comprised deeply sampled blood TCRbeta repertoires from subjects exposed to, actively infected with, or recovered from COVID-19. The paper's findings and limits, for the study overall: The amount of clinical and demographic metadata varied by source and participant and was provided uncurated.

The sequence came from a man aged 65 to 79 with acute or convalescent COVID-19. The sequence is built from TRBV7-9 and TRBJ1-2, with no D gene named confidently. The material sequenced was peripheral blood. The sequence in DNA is TGTGCCAGCAGCTTAGGGGCCGGCTACACCTTC. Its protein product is CASSLGAGYTF.